Below, 4 T cell receptor beta chains from the same sample are listed, as sequenced in a study of OX40 agonist ivuxolimab in advanced cancers. Sequenced by immunoSEQ multiplex PCR; TCRdb stores in-frame clones only, minus some. This sample has approximately 94,000 clones; approximately 90% occur once, and the top ten carry approximately 0.81%. This specimen was CD4+ or CD8+ T cells sorted from blood, taken in a trial of the OX40 agonist ivuxolimab. Every receptor here comes from an adult with an advanced solid tumor such as melanoma, head and neck, liver or kidney cancer.

This chain uses TRBV12-5 with TRBJ2-5; D might be TRBD2 (5 bases). CDR1 LGHNT and CDR2 FRNRAP come from the germline V gene. With 2 bases removed from V and 1 base from J, the gap between germline ends came to 11 bases. This CDR3 is built from 15 residues. The CDR3 loop is CASGLSRAGQETQYF. CDR3 nucleotides: TGTGCTAGTGGTTTGAGCCGGGCGGGCCAAGAGACCCAGTACTTC.

The rearrangement uses TRBV4-2 and TRBJ1-3; D is perhaps TRBD1 (5 bases). The CDR3 extends over 17 amino acids. Trimming cost V 1 base and J 2 bases, with 15 bases left between them. Per germline, CDR1 LGHNA and CDR2 YNFKEQ. The CDR3 protein is CASSQVMGGDPGNTIYF. The CDR3, as DNA: TGTGCCAGCAGCCAAGTGATGGGGGGGGACCCTGGAAACACCATATATTTT.

This chain connects TRBV4-1 to TRBJ1-1; maybe TRBD1 (5 bases). Trimming removed 4 bases from V and 5 bases from J, with 14 bases in between. Germline V gene data show CDR1 as MGHRA and CDR2 as YSYEKL. This CDR3 has 14 residues. The CDR3 bases are TGCGCCAGCAGCCCGACAGCAAGTTTGACTGAAGCTTTCTTT. Translated, it gives CASSPTASLTEAFF.

This clone came up once. The chain is built from TRBV4-2 and TRBJ1-1; D is undetermined. Trimming left V 2 bases short and J 5 bases short, with 12 bases between. The germline V gene encodes CDR1 LGHNA and CDR2 YNFKEQ. This CDR3 comprises 14 residues. CDR3 nucleotide sequence: TGTGCCAGCAGCCAATACGAGGGCTGGACTGAAGCTTTCTTT. This sequence encodes CASSQYEGWTEAFF.